Below, 31 T cell receptor beta chains from the same sample are listed, as sequenced in a study of technical replicates of blood from a few donors. Clones were read by immunoSEQ multiplex PCR, and TCRdb kept only the in-frame ones, dropping some. The sample holds around 50,000 clones, approximately 94% seen once. The specimen was T cells isolated from PBMCs. These receptors were collected from a human donor in good health.

This chain links TRBV9 with TRBJ2-3; 8 bases are shared with TRBD1. The CDR3 runs 14 residues. The trim removed 0 bases at V and 8 bases at J, leaving 5 bases unmatched. Germline lookup yields CDR1 SGDLS and CDR2 YYNGEE. The CDR3 nucleotides are TGTGCCAGCAGCGTAGTATCGACAGGGGCTACGCAGTATTTT. Protein sequence: CASSVVSTGATQYF.

V and J are TRBV6-5 and TRBJ1-1; tentatively, D is TRBD1 (5 bases). CDR1 is MNHEY, CDR2 SVGAGI, per germline. The V end was cut by 0 bases, the J end by 1 base, with 12 bases between. This CDR3 spans 16 amino acids. The CDR3 bases are TGTGCCAGCAGTTACTCAAGGGGACTGCAGAACACTGAAGCTTTCTTT. Translated, it gives CASSYSRGLQNTEAFF.

The chain joins TRBV7-9 to TRBJ2-3; no firm D call. The CDR3 extends over 14 amino acids. The V end lost 2 bases, the J end lost 0 bases, and 6 bases lay between the germline ends. Germline assignment: CDR1 SEHNR and CDR2 FQNEAQ (reference sequence). CDR3 amino acids: CASSLQTSTDTQYF. The CDR3, as DNA: TGTGCCAGCAGCTTACAGACAAGCACAGATACGCAGTATTTT.

The chain links TRBV10-2 to TRBJ2-7; D perhaps matches TRBD1 (6 bases). The V end lost 0 bases, the J end lost 3 bases, and 9 bases lay between the germline ends. The germline gives CDR1 WSHSY, CDR2 SAAADI. The CDR3 has 14 residues. The CDR3 sequence is CASSESARGYEQYF. Written as DNA, the CDR3 is TGCGCCAGCAGTGAGTCCGCCAGGGGCTACGAGCAGTACTTC.

The V call is TRBV5-1, the J call TRBJ2-2; no definite D call. V was pared by 0 bases and J by 1 base, with 7 bases between. This CDR3 has 15 amino acids. Germline V gene lookup returns CDR1 SGHRS and CDR2 YFSETQ. The DNA of the CDR3 is TGCGCCAGCAGCTTGGACACTATGAACACCGGGGAGCTGTTTTTT. The encoded protein is CASSLDTMNTGELFF.

The chain employs TRBV6-5 and TRBJ1-2, with D maybe TRBD1 (6 bases). The CDR3 runs to 16 residues. The germline V gene encodes CDR1 MNHEY and CDR2 SVGAGI. Trimming shortened V by 0 bases and J by 2 bases, and 13 bases separated the two germline ends. Here the CDR3 reads CASSYSIGGGNYGYTF. Written as DNA, the CDR3 is TGTGCCAGCAGTTACTCGATAGGGGGAGGGAACTATGGCTACACCTTC.

This chain connects TRBV5-1 to TRBJ2-1, with 13 bases aligning to TRBD2. CDR1 and CDR2 (germline): SGHRS, YFSETQ. J was trimmed by 8 bases and V by 0 bases; bases with no gene match: 8. The CDR3 contains 17 residues. The CDR3 is CASSLGLAGGDFDEQFF. The CDR3 nucleotides read TGCGCCAGCAGCTTGGGACTAGCGGGGGGTGATTTCGATGAGCAGTTCTTC.

The V gene is TRBV29-1, the J gene TRBJ1-2, with D tentatively TRBD1 (6 bases). The V end was cut by 6 bases, the J end by 4 bases, with 9 bases between. Germline V CDR1 and CDR2: SQVTM, ANQGSEA. This CDR3 region has 11 residues. This chain's CDR3 is CSVPQGYGYTF. The DNA for the CDR3 is TGCAGCGTCCCACAGGGCTATGGCTACACCTTC. Supplemented by reference TRBV29-1 and TRBJ1-2, the full variable domain reads SAVISQKPSRDICQRGTSLTIQCQVDSQVTMMFWYRQQPGQSLTLIATANQGSEATYESGFVIDKFPISRPNLTFSTLTVSNMSPEDSSIYLCSVPQGYGYTFGSGTRLTVV.

This clone has a single count. V is TRBV28 and J is TRBJ2-3; 7 positions match TRBD2. After removal of 0 bases from V and 3 bases from J, the junction contained 3 bases not matched to a gene. This CDR3 region has 15 residues. Germline V CDR1 and CDR2: MDHEN, SYDVKM. The CDR3 here is CASSLWRELTDTQYF. The CDR3 region has the DNA TGTGCCAGCAGTTTATGGCGGGAGCTTACAGATACGCAGTATTTT.

This chain connects TRBV12-5 to TRBJ2-3; tentative D call: TRBD2 (6 bases). Germline CDR1 LGHNT, CDR2 FRNRAP. The CDR3 spans 13 residues. V was cut by 6 bases and J by 4 bases, with 11 bases left in between. CDR3 DNA: TGTGCTAGTGGACTCGGGGGTGCAGATACGCAGTATTTT. It translates to CASGLGGADTQYF.

The chain uses TRBV7-6 and TRBJ1-6; the D is unclear. This CDR3 is built from 16 residues. V was cut by 5 bases and J by 4 bases, with 15 bases left in between. Looked up from germline, CDR1 is SGHVS and CDR2 is FNYEAQ. The CDR3 DNA reads as TGTGCCAGCAGCCCACGAGGCCTGACTTATAATTCACCCCTCCACTTT. Translation: CASSPRGLTYNSPLHF. Combining the CDR3 with reference TRBV7-6 and TRBJ1-6 gives the whole variable domain GAGVSQSPRYKVTKRGQDVALRCDPISGHVSLYWYRQALGQGPEFLTYFNYEAQQDKSGLPNDRFSAERPEGSISTLTIQRTEQRDSAMYRCASSPRGLTYNSPLHFGNGTRLTVT.

The rearrangement uses TRBV5-5 and TRBJ2-5, with D uncertain. The CDR3 is made up of 13 amino acids. V was shortened by 4 bases and J by 1 base, with 8 bases between the two germline ends. CDR1 is SGHKS, CDR2 YYEKEE, per germline (reference sequence). The DNA for the CDR3 is TGTGCCAGCAGCCTTGACATCCAAGAGACCCAGTACTTC. This codes for CASSLDIQETQYF.

The CDR3 region has the DNA TGTGCCAGCAGCATCGGGAAGAACACTGAAGCTTTCTTT. Translated, it gives CASSIGKNTEAFF. The chain is built from TRBV7-8 and TRBJ1-1; D is uncertain. V was pared by 5 bases and J by 1 base, with 8 bases between. Germline-derived CDR1 and CDR2 are SGHVS and FQNEAQ. CDR3 length equals 13 residues.

J is TRBJ1-1 and V is TRBV9; D is uncertain. CDR3 length: 14 amino acids. Per the germline V gene, CDR1 is SGDLS and CDR2 is YYNGEE. Trimming shortened V by 0 bases and J by 1 base, and 7 bases separated the two germline ends. The CDR3 reads CASSVVTGNTEAFF. Written as DNA, the CDR3 is TGTGCCAGCAGCGTAGTCACGGGGAACACTGAAGCTTTCTTT.

This chain uses TRBV7-2 with TRBJ2-3, with 9 bases lining up with TRBD2. Per the germline V gene, CDR1 is SGHTA and CDR2 is FQGNSA. After removal of 4 bases from V and 2 bases from J, the junction contained 1 base not matched to a gene. CDR3 length: 14 amino acids. The DNA for the CDR3 is TGTGCCAGCAGCTGGGGACTAGCCACAGATACGCAGTATTTT. This gives the protein CASSWGLATDTQYF.

This chain links TRBV12-5 with TRBJ2-3; TRBD1 agrees at 7 bases. This CDR3 comprises 14 residues. V dropped 7 bases and J dropped 3; count of bases not matched to a gene: 7. Germline V gene lookup returns CDR1 LGHNT and CDR2 FRNRAP. The CDR3 is CASASDRVTDTQYF. CDR3 bases: TGTGCTAGTGCCTCTGACAGGGTAACAGATACGCAGTATTTT.

V and J are TRBV5-4 and TRBJ1-2, with 8 positions matching TRBD1. With 4 bases clipped from V and 5 bases from J, the junction kept 4 bases outside the gene matches. The length of the CDR3 is 13 residues. The germline gives CDR1 SGHNT, CDR2 YYREEE (reference sequence). CDR3 region: CASSDTGGYGYTF. CDR3 nucleotide sequence: TGTGCCAGCAGCGATACAGGGGGGTATGGCTACACCTTC.

This chain connects TRBV10-3 to TRBJ1-2, with 10 bases matching TRBD1. Germline assignment: CDR1 ENHRY and CDR2 SYGVKD. The CDR3 sequence is 15 residues long. Trimming cost V 0 bases and J 8 bases; bases outside gene matches: 6. CDR3 sequence (DNA): TGTGCCATCAGTGAGTCGGGGGACAGGGGTGACGGCTACACCTTC. Amino acids: CAISESGDRGDGYTF.

The chain links TRBV28 to TRBJ1-5; 7 bases line up with TRBD1. V was pared by 9 bases and J by 7 bases, with 9 bases of the junction left unmatched. Germline values: CDR1 MDHEN, CDR2 SYDVKM. CDR3 length equals 13 residues. CDR3 nucleotide sequence: TGTGCCAGTTTTCCCGGGACAGTCCAGCCCCAGCATTTT. It yields the protein CASFPGTVQPQHF.

The chain links TRBV28 to TRBJ2-7; TRBD1 matches 7 bases. CDR3 length: 16 residues. Germline V gene data show CDR1 as MDHEN and CDR2 as SYDVKM. The junction had 11 bases not matched to a gene; V was cut back by 5 bases and J by 1 base. The CDR3 DNA follows: TGTGCCAGCAGTCATCCTCAGACAGGGTGGTCCTACGAGCAGTACTTC. Amino acid sequence: CASSHPQTGWSYEQYF.

The rearrangement links TRBV19 to TRBJ2-5; 7 positions match TRBD2. Germline CDR1 reads LNHDA; CDR2 reads SQIVND (reference sequence). Trimming at V came to 6 bases and at J to 2 bases, leaving 3 bases not matched to a gene. This CDR3 region has 13 residues. CDR3 sequence reads: CASSTLAQETQYF. The CDR3, as DNA: TGTGCCAGTAGCACACTAGCGCAAGAGACCCAGTACTTC.

Turning to this clone: The junction and the germline gene differ at one end; a read error may be behind it. The chain has TRBV6-6 and TRBJ2-7; 10 bases agree with TRBD1. CDR3 size: 12 residues. The V gene's germline CDR1 is MNHNY and CDR2 SVGAGI (reference sequence). For the CDR3, the DNA is TGTGCCAGCAGGTCTCCGGGACAGGGGTTAGACTTC. Its protein product is CASRSPGQGLDF.

The rearrangement uses TRBV13 and TRBJ2-3, with 7 positions matching TRBD2. Germline values: CDR1 PRHDT, CDR2 FYEKMQ (reference sequence). J lost 3 bases, V lost 4 bases, and 10 bases had no gene match. The CDR3 has 16 residues. The CDR3 sequence: CASSSLRGVGTDTQYF. The CDR3 DNA follows: TGTGCCAGCAGCTCTCTCCGGGGGGTGGGAACAGATACGCAGTATTTT.

The chain links TRBV5-1 to TRBJ1-3; TRBD1 might be the D (6 bases). CDR1 SGHRS and CDR2 YFSETQ come from the germline V gene. This CDR3 has 15 amino acids. The V end was cut by 4 bases, the J end by 2 bases, with 13 bases between. The CDR3 DNA reads as TGCGCCAGCAGCCAACAGGGTTCTACTGGAAACACCATATATTTT. It is translated as CASSQQGSTGNTIYF.

The chain links TRBV9 to TRBJ2-7, with D possibly being TRBD2 (6 bases). Trimming pared 3 bases from V and 2 bases from J, leaving 15 bases between. The V gene's germline CDR1 is SGDLS and CDR2 YYNGEE. The CDR3 totals 15 residues. This CDR3 is CASSAGGGWAYEQYF. DNA for the CDR3: TGTGCCAGCAGCGCCGGTGGGGGGTGGGCCTACGAGCAGTACTTC.

The rearrangement links TRBV28 to TRBJ2-1; the match to TRBD2 covers 7 bases. The V segment lost 3 bases and the J segment 10 bases; nucleotides outside the gene matches: 6. The CDR3 contains 13 residues. Germline-derived CDR1 and CDR2 are MDHEN and SYDVKM. The CDR3 DNA reads as TGTGCCAGCAGTTTTCGGGAGGCAGGAGAGCAGTTCTTC. Translating gives CASSFREAGEQFF. Full variable domain (outside the CDR3, taken from reference TRBV28 and TRBJ2-1): DVKVTQSSRYLVKRTGEKVFLECVQDMDHENMFWYRQDPGLGLRLIYFSYDVKMKEKGDIPEGYSVSREKKERFSLILESASTNQTSMYLCASSFREAGEQFFGPGTRLTVL.

The chain links TRBV28 to TRBJ2-1, with 10 bases lining up with TRBD2. The CDR3 contains 14 residues. Germline assignment: CDR1 MDHEN and CDR2 SYDVKM. V shed 1 base, J shed 7 bases, and the junction held 1 base outside the gene matches. CDR3 coding DNA: TGTGCCAGCAGTTTATTACTAGCGGGAAATGAGCAGTTCTTC. Translation gives CASSLLLAGNEQFF. The full variable domain, in which reference TRBV28 and TRBJ2-1 provide the parts outside the CDR3, is DVKVTQSSRYLVKRTGEKVFLECVQDMDHENMFWYRQDPGLGLRLIYFSYDVKMKEKGDIPEGYSVSREKKERFSLILESASTNQTSMYLCASSLLLAGNEQFFGPGTRLTVL.

The chain couples TRBV6-6 to TRBJ2-1; 10 bases map to TRBD1. Looked up from germline, CDR1 is MNHNY and CDR2 is SVGAGI (reference sequence). The CDR3 is 16 amino acids. V was clipped by 4 bases and J by 1 base; unmatched bases: 4. CDR3 protein: CASSSRTGGSYNEQFF. The CDR3 nucleotides are TGTGCCAGCAGTTCACGGACAGGGGGGTCCTACAATGAGCAGTTCTTC.

J is TRBJ1-3 and V is TRBV5-1; D is possibly TRBD1 (6 bases). V dropped 1 base and J dropped 4 bases, with 15 bases sitting between them. The CDR3 covers 16 residues. Germline V gene lookup returns CDR1 SGHRS and CDR2 YFSETQ. The CDR3 region is CASSLLMTGYGNTIYF. DNA of the CDR3: TGCGCCAGCAGCTTGCTCATGACAGGTTACGGAAACACCATATATTTT.

The J gene is TRBJ2-5, the V gene TRBV15, with 8 bases lining up with TRBD1. J lost 2 bases, V lost 5 bases, and 1 base had no gene match. CDR3 length: 13 amino acids. The germline V gene has CDR1 LNHNV and CDR2 YYDKDF (reference sequence). The CDR3 sequence is CATSRDRQETQYF. As DNA, the CDR3 is TGTGCCACCAGCCGGGACAGGCAAGAGACCCAGTACTTC. The variable domain in full, with the rest retrieved from reference TRBV15 and TRBJ2-5, is DAMVIQNPRYQVTQFGKPVTLSCSQTLNHNVMYWYQQKSSQAPKLLFHYYDKDFNNEADTPDNFQSRRPNTSFCFLDIRSPGLGDTAMYLCATSRDRQETQYFGPGTRLLVL.

The CDR3 sequence is CASSLTAGTSGTNEQFF. The CDR3 nucleotides are TGTGCCAGCAGCTTAACTGCCGGGACTAGCGGCACCAATGAGCAGTTCTTC. The chain is built from TRBV7-9 and TRBJ2-1; TRBD2 aligns across 11 bases. The CDR3 length is 17 residues. The trim removed 2 bases at V and 6 bases at J, leaving 9 bases unmatched. Germline V gene sequence: CDR1 SEHNR, CDR2 FQNEAQ (reference sequence).